This T cell receptor beta chain comes out of a study of early T cells in non-severe SARS-CoV-2 infection. Study-wide background: The sequenced material was bulk RNA from unsorted whole blood, and its chains were unpaired. General study findings and limits: Sequences matched to VDJdb favored anti-spike CD8 responses, while private and CD4 specificities were missed.

This clonotype was detected many times. Its antigen is unidentified. Trimming removed 3 bases at V and 3 bases at J, with 9 bases between. This CDR3 region has 13 residues. Germline CDR1 reads MNHNS; CDR2 reads SASEGT. cDNA molecules, individually, were tagged with unique molecular identifiers. TCRdb re-called the 5' RACE reads through MiXCR, storing one row per CDR3 protein. Among about 70,000 distinct CDR3 sequences listed, 12% were seen once. This TCR derives from an adult who was a healthcare worker with PCR-confirmed SARS-CoV-2 infection or an uninfected control (not recorded which). The donor label of this sample is uncertain. V is TRBV6-1 and J is TRBJ2-7; D not resolved. The material was whole blood, obtained at baseline. The CDR3: CASSEGGNYEQYF. Here the CDR3 DNA reads TGTGCCAGCAGTGAGGGCGGAAACTACGAGCAGTACTTC.